This entry describes one T cell receptor (beta chain). Its target is not known. This sample was included in a study of regulatory dendritic cells for organ transplantation. Study outcomes and limitations: Mature dendritic cells appeared to drive more memory CD8+ clonal expansion than regulatory ones.

V lost 3 bases, J lost 6 bases, and 11 bases stayed unmatched. This CDR3 spans 16 amino acids. The germline V gene encodes CDR1 MNHNS and CDR2 SASEGT. CFSE-labeled sorted T cells met regulatory or mature dendritic cells for 4 to 6 days. Naive CD45RA+ and memory CD45RO+ CD4+ or CD8+ T cells were FACS-sorted. Repertoires were generated with immunoSEQ multiplex PCR, while TCRdb's copy carries only in-frame clones and drops some. The repertoire holds over 8,500 clones, with about 81% as singletons. This rearrangement joins TRBV6-1 to TRBJ2-7; TRBD2 matches at 10 bases. Sequencing was performed on memory CD4+ T cells from blood cultured with regulatory dendritic cells. Subset denoted: CD45RO+ memory T cells. This TCR came from a human donor in good health. The DNA for the CDR3 is TGTGCCAGCAGTGATACAGCCTTAGCGGGGGGATTCGAGCAGTACTTC. This sequence encodes CASSDTALAGGFEQYF.